This paragraph covers one T cell receptor beta chain sequence. Its antigen is currently unknown. This entry comes from a study of human T cells and chemical hapten exposure. The V end lost 7 bases, the J end lost 4 bases, and 21 bases lay between the germline ends. CDR1 is MNHNY and CDR2 is SVGAGI in the germline V gene (reference sequence). This CDR3 region has 16 residues. The library labeled individual cDNA molecules by adding unique molecular identifiers to them. TCRdb analysed the RACE reads with MiXCR anew, one entry per CDR3 protein. The sample includes fewer than 400,000 distinct CDR3 sequences, 6% to 8.5% of them seen just once. The time point was: patch test 1, 2 weeks after DPC sensitization. Stated treatment: therapeutic diphenylcyclopropenone sensitization with weekly scalp DPC. Total RNA was isolated from unfractionated whole blood. Overall study findings and caveats: More PT1 expanded TCRs went with higher patch test scores. Controls formed significantly fewer large CDR3 similarity clusters than expanded TCRs did.

Sequences were derived from whole blood, sampled in connection with sensitization to the hapten diphenylcyclopropenone (DPC). The chain couples TRBV6-6 to TRBJ2-3; a weak D match, TRBD2 (6 bases). The TCR sequence derives from a woman under 30 with alopecia areata. Some clones in this sample may be carry-over from other donors' samples. The CDR3 reads CASIKGLARAADTQYF. In DNA form, the CDR3 reads TGTGCCAGCATCAAGGGACTCGCCAGGGCCGCAGATACGCAGTATTTT.